Sequencing of this T cell receptor (beta chain) was carried out in a study of Ad26.COV2.S vaccination and SARS-CoV-2 variants. TCRdb's table, derived via immunoSEQ multiplex PCR, lists solely in-frame clones and lacks some. The sample carries a few hundred thousand clones, approximately 90% recorded once. Treatment specified: approximately 18 received Ad26.COV2.S at low or high dose, single or two shots; five or six received placebo; per-sample allocation not given. Day 63 after the first injection of vaccine or placebo was the sampling time. The source of this sequence is a person aged 18-60 years who received the Ad26.COV2.S COVID-19 vaccine or a placebo. The material sequenced was peripheral blood, taken in a trial of Ad26.COV2.S vaccine versus placebo.

The CDR3 is CASSRLGDRGRETQYF. The DNA for the CDR3 is TGTGCCAGCAGTCGGCTAGGAGACAGGGGGCGAGAGACCCAGTACTTC. The chain carries TRBV5-6 and TRBJ2-5; 10 bases fit TRBD1. Germline CDR1 and CDR2: SGHDT and YYEEEE. J gave up 4 bases and V 5 bases, and 11 bases lay outside the gene matches. This CDR3 has 16 amino acids.